This entry features one T cell receptor beta chain sequence. In the absence of a count, this clonotype is rated large (0.1 to 1%) from its frequency. Its antigen remains unidentified. To prepare the library, 10x single-cell sequencing was applied. CSF cells were profiled with 10X Genomics single-cell V(D)J and 5' gene-expression libraries. CSF single-cell TCR libraries were sequenced on an Illumina NextSeq550. Per the authors' processing: V(D)J reads were aligned to the vdj-GRCh38 alts ensemble 2.0.0 reference and processed with the Cell Ranger vdj pipeline. Cell barcodes sharing the same set of productive CDR3 nucleotide sequences were defined as clonotypes. To link clonality with transcriptional profiles, clonotype information was incorporated into Seurat v3.0 gene-expression metadata. CSF cells with more than 1,800 genes, more than 7,500 UMIs or more than 10% mitochondrial reads were excluded. To find TCRs with known antigen specificity, CDR3-beta sequences were matched against VDJdb. Clone sharing was examined by network analysis using the R package qgraph, in which only TCRs with complete alpha and beta chains were included. TCRdb reprocessed the reads and lists each CDR3 protein sequence as a single entry, with no DNA. TCRdb assigned the V and J calls; the authors' analysis was not used. The data table for this sample lists about 600 distinct CDR3 sequences. The biggest ten clones account for about 12% of the sample.

The sample belongs to a study of CD8 T cells in cerebrospinal fluid in Alzheimer's disease (dated by TCRdb to about 2020). For the study in its entirety: The study assessed CSF T cell clonal expansion with two single-cell approaches: plate-based nested PCR sequencing and droplet-based sequencing. A total of 25 or so samples were covered by the CSF gene-expression analysis, in which Parkinson's disease patients were included. Whether clonally expanded T cells were present in cerebrospinal fluid from healthy elderly individuals and from patients with neurodegenerative disease was tested. In the droplet-based CSF analysis comparing patients with controls, there were roughly 9 healthy controls (fewer than 11,000 cells) and roughly 9 patients with MCI or Alzheimer's disease (approximately 10,000 cells).

Its CDR3 holds 13 amino acids, cysteine through phenylalanine. The coding DNA is unavailable. CDR1 and CDR2 were assigned from the germline V gene (reference sequence) as DFQATT and SNEGSKA. Parkinson's disease patients served as a neurodegenerative disease comparison group, because antigen-specific T cells had previously been reported in Parkinson's disease blood. All participants were free of acute infectious disease and in good physical condition. Biomarkers including neurofilament, amyloid-beta and tau were used to confirm neurodegeneration in the patients. For droplet-based sequencing, live CSF cells were sorted with a live/dead marker. CSF was obtained by lumbar puncture, and immune cells were pelleted by centrifugation at 300g. Each CSF sample was examined for red blood cells, and any sample with blood contamination was excluded. CSF cells were cryopreserved by placing the cells in freezing medium, freezing the cells overnight at -80 degrees C, and then storing the cells in liquid nitrogen. CSF samples were stored for less than seven months before analysis.

The paper as a whole reports these results and caveats: Only samples with detectable clones (about 11 healthy, 5 MCI, 5 AD, 6 PD) were included in the overall clonality comparison. The authors warned that finding EBV-specific TCRs in CSF does not prove a causal connection between EBV and Alzheimer's disease. When data were pooled, 4 of 6 Alzheimer's patients but only 1 of 10 healthy subjects had a highly expanded clone, defined as at least 3% of TCRs. In patients with MCI or Alzheimer's disease, the biggest CSF clone accounted for a larger percentage of TCRs than in controls. The EBV-specific clones were neither the most highly expanded clones nor enriched among patients.

This TCR was recovered from a human donor with Parkinson's disease. The specimen sequenced was cerebrospinal fluid. Rearrangement joined TRBV20-1 to TRBJ1-5; there is no DNA to check the TCRdb D call of TRBD1. The CDR3 in this case is CSANGGGNQPQHF.